The T cell receptor (beta chain) under discussion was sequenced for a study of identical twins. Each CDR3 protein is one row after TCRdb ran MiXCR on the 5' RACE reads. The sample lists approximately 700,000 distinct CDR3 sequences; 18% were seen once. The data also belong to a second study, concerning T cells expressing NK-cell markers.

Sample: PBMCs. This receptor was obtained from a woman younger than 30 in good health.

Written as DNA, the CDR3 is TGTGCCAGCAGTTACGGGGGAGGTGGGGCCAACGTCCTGACTTTC. It is translated as CASSYGGGGANVLTF. The chain is built from TRBV6-5 and TRBJ2-6; TRBD2 is a possible D gene (6 bases). Germline CDR1 is MNHEY and CDR2 is SVGAGI. V shed 2 bases and J shed 3 bases, with 8 bases lying between them. The CDR3 extends over 15 amino acids.